This T cell receptor beta chain is from a study of blood T cell repertoires in COVID-19. Study overall: PBMCs, B-cell-depleted T cells, or T cells provided the cDNA or gDNA that made up the material.

CDR1 and CDR2 (germline): SGHRS, YFSETQ. This CDR3 contains 15 residues. Germline trimming cut 4 bases from V and 7 bases from J; bases unmatched to any gene: 6. Patients from Seattle were sampled longitudinally, starting during active infection. Authors' analysis steps: Amplification from reference gene primers served as the basis for estimated nucleated cell counts. TCRdb's table, derived via immunoSEQ multiplex PCR, lists solely in-frame clones and lacks some. For V, J and clone size, that table is used; D and trimming come from the DNA. The profile shows about 200,000 clones, about 88% of them singletons.

The genes are TRBV5-1 and TRBJ2-5; 14 nucleotides line up with TRBD2. This clonotype was obtained from a woman in her 50s with COVID-19, enrolled during active disease. Sequencing was performed on peripheral blood. CDR3 sequence: CASSAGLAGAGTQYF. In DNA form, the CDR3 reads TGCGCCAGCAGCGCGGGACTAGCGGGGGCAGGGACCCAGTACTTC.